Below are 8 T cell receptor beta chains sequenced from a single sample in a study of a mutant IDH1 vaccine in newly diagnosed glioma. TCRdb's copy holds only in-frame clones and misses some; the assay was immunoSEQ multiplex PCR. The data contain approximately 70,000 clones, about four fifths of them seen just once; the ten biggest clones take up around 8.4%. As for time point: baseline, week 1 (first vaccination visit). The treatment here: pre-vaccination baseline after standard-of-care therapy. The sample consisted of PBMCs, taken from a glioma patient treated with radiotherapy, temozolomide or both. The receptors come from a man aged 45 to 65 with glioma.

This sequence joins TRBV18 and TRBJ1-6; 7 positions agree with TRBD1. The CDR3 has 15 residues. V dropped 6 bases and J dropped 5; count of bases not matched to a gene: 7. The germline gives CDR1 KGHSH, CDR2 LQKENI. The CDR3 loop is CASSPGQVDNSPLHF. CDR3 DNA sequence: TGTGCCAGCTCTCCCGGACAGGTTGATAATTCACCCCTCCACTTT.

This clone was counted once. The chain recombines TRBV11-2 with TRBJ2-6; D is perhaps TRBD1 (5 bases). The CDR3 runs to 15 residues. The germline V gene encodes CDR1 SGHAT and CDR2 FQNNGV. V was cut by 5 bases and J by 0 bases, with 8 bases left in between. CDR3: CASSLGASGANVLTF. DNA of the CDR3: TGTGCCAGCAGCCTAGGGGCCTCTGGGGCCAACGTCCTGACTTTC. The entire variable domain, with the rest obtained from reference TRBV11-2 and TRBJ2-6, is as follows: EAGVAQSPRYKIIEKRQSVAFWCNPISGHATLYWYQQILGQGPKLLIQFQNNGVVDDSQLPKDRFSAERLKGVDSTLKIQPAKLEDSAVYLCASSLGASGANVLTFGAGSRLTVL.

The chain uses TRBV29-1 and TRBJ2-7, with D unresolved. The CDR3 contains 12 residues. Germline V gives CDR1 SQVTM, CDR2 ANQGSEA. Trimming took off 0 bases at V and 6 bases at J, with 9 bases between the two ends. The CDR3 protein is CSVEDLVFEQYF. The DNA of the CDR3 is TGCAGCGTTGAAGATTTGGTGTTCGAGCAGTACTTC.

V is TRBV27 and J is TRBJ2-2; D call uncertain. CDR1 and CDR2 from the germline V gene are MNHEY and SMNVEV (reference sequence). V was trimmed by 3 bases and J by 1 base, leaving 6 bases between them. The length of the CDR3 is 14 residues. The CDR3 DNA reads TGTGCCAGCAGTTTCGAACTGAACACCGGGGAGCTGTTTTTT. Translated: CASSFELNTGELFF.

This clone was detected only once. The genes are TRBV5-1 and TRBJ2-1; tentatively, D is TRBD2 (6 bases). V lost 7 bases and J lost 8, with 22 bases in between. CDR1 SGHRS and CDR2 YFSETQ come from the germline V gene. This CDR3 has 15 amino acids. This chain's CDR3 is CASAIRPGTEDEQFF. The DNA for the CDR3 is TGCGCCAGCGCTATACGCCCCGGGACTGAAGATGAGCAGTTCTTC.

This chain joins TRBV5-6 and TRBJ2-7; D gene ambiguous. The V and J ends lost 2 bases and 4 bases respectively, with 7 bases between them. This CDR3 contains 12 residues. From germline, CDR1 is SGHDT and CDR2 YYEEEE. CDR3 loop: CASSLGRYEQYF. The CDR3 coding sequence is TGTGCCAGCAGCTTAGGGCGATACGAGCAGTACTTC.

The chain has TRBV19 and TRBJ1-1; no reliable D call. Trimming removed 1 base at V and 1 base at J, with 4 bases between. CDR1 is LNHDA and CDR2 is SQIVND in the germline V gene (reference sequence). The CDR3 is 13 amino acids. The DNA for the CDR3 is TGTGCCAGTAGTATAGGGGAGAACACTGAAGCTTTCTTT. It specifies CASSIGENTEAFF.

This clone has just one count. In DNA, the CDR3 is TGTGCCAGCAGCTCCGCCGGGGGGCTTGTCTATGGCTACACCTTC. Protein: CASSSAGGLVYGYTF. The chain has TRBV5-4 and TRBJ1-2, with D possibly matching TRBD1 (6 bases). V lost 3 bases to trimming and J lost 4 bases, with 16 bases between them. From germline, CDR1 is SGHNT and CDR2 YYREEE (reference sequence). This CDR3 has 15 residues.